This TCR beta chain was recorded in a study of shared clonotypes between healthy human individuals. General study points: When compared with the clonotypes that were shared by all four sorted-subset donors, the non-shared clonotypes turned out to have lower generation probabilities. Deeper or shallower sequencing was expected to change how clonotypes are shared among donors.

Roughly 27,000 T cell genomes, or approximately 190 ng DNA, went into the sorted-subset replicate PCRs. The protocol was immunoSEQ multiplex PCR, while the TCRdb copy is restricted to in-frame clones and leaves out a portion. The sample includes about 820,000 clones, about 91% of them seen just once. CD45RO-negative CD8 cells positively selected for CCR7 made up the naive population, which excluded terminally differentiated effector memory CD45RA+ cells. Nashville, Tennessee was home to all donors, each a Caucasian adult. Worth noting for this clone: Its antigen is unidentified.

The CDR3 has 12 residues. Between the trimmed V and J ends, which lost 4 bases and 11 bases, there was a span of 11 bases. CDR1 is MNHEY, CDR2 SMNVEV, per germline (reference sequence). The rearrangement joins TRBV27 to TRBJ1-4; D is unclear. This receptor was identified in a young man in good health. Sequenced input: naive CD8+ T cells sorted from blood. The CDR3 DNA follows: TGTGCCAGCAGTTCCCAAGGGTCGAAACTGTTTTTT. As protein: CASSSQGSKLFF. Full variable domain (missing parts from reference TRBV27 and TRBJ1-4): EAQVTQNPRYLITVTGKKLTVTCSQNMNHEYMSWYRQDPGLGLRQIYYSMNVEVTDKGDVPEGYKVSRKEKRNFPLILESPSPNQTSLYFCASSSQGSKLFFGSGTQLSVL.